These 16 T cell receptor beta chains were all obtained from the same sample, sequenced in a study of T-cell reconstitution after alpha-beta-depleted transplantation in children. Unique molecular identifiers were used in preparing the TCRbeta library. TCRdb reprocessed the PCR reads with MiXCR, giving one entry per CDR3 protein. Of around 450,000 distinct CDR3 sequences in the sample, 43% were seen once. The specimen comprised PBMCs, sampled before TCRalphabeta/CD19-depleted stem cell transplant. These receptors originate from a girl aged 2-10 years with aplastic anemia, due to receive a stem cell transplant.

The chain uses TRBV12-3 or TRBV12-4 and TRBJ2-1; D might be TRBD2 (7 bases). Trimming took off 10 bases at V and 4 bases at J, with 17 bases between the two ends. The CDR3 is 14 residues long. This CDR3 is CAITQGGGYNEQFF. In DNA, the CDR3 is TGTGCCATTACCCAAGGGGGAGGGTACAATGAGCAGTTCTTC.

This chain uses TRBV19 with TRBJ2-1, with D tentatively TRBD2 (6 bases). CDR3 size: 15 residues. Trimming cost V 5 bases and J 4 bases, with 15 bases left between them. Germline CDR1 LNHDA, CDR2 SQIVND (reference sequence). The CDR3 nucleotides read TGTGCCAGTAGTGACCGACTAGGAACGTACAATGAGCAGTTCTTC. This encodes CASSDRLGTYNEQFF. Full variable domain (missing parts from reference TRBV19 and TRBJ2-1): DGGITQSPKYLFRKEGQNVTLSCEQNLNHDAMYWYRQDPGQGLRLIYYSQIVNDFQKGDIAEGYSVSREKKESFPLTVTSAQKNPTAFYLCASSDRLGTYNEQFFGPGTRLTVL.

This clonotype was seen only once. The chain uses TRBV10-2 and TRBJ2-7; D is undetermined. The CDR3 is 14 amino acids. Trimming shortened V by 4 bases and J by 3 bases, and 13 bases separated the two germline ends. Germline assignment: CDR1 WSHSY and CDR2 SAAADI. Here the CDR3 reads CASSVGIGVYEQYF. CDR3 sequence (DNA): TGCGCCAGCAGTGTGGGGATCGGCGTCTACGAGCAGTACTTC.

The chain has TRBV5-1 and TRBJ2-2, with D possibly matching TRBD1 (6 bases). The CDR3 has 16 amino acids. V dropped 0 bases and J dropped 1 base, with 10 bases sitting between them. Germline assignment: CDR1 SGHRS and CDR2 YFSETQ. The CDR3 spells CASSLETGKNTGELFF. CDR3 in DNA: TGCGCCAGCAGCTTGGAAACAGGGAAGAACACCGGGGAGCTGTTTTTT.

The chain has TRBV19 and TRBJ2-4, with no clear D. The V gene's germline CDR1 is LNHDA and CDR2 SQIVND (reference sequence). The CDR3 has 14 residues. Trimming took off 7 bases at V and 3 bases at J, with 13 bases between the two ends. The CDR3 DNA reads as TGTGCCAGTAAGGAAAGGTCCGACAAAAACATTCAGTACTTC. Its protein is CASKERSDKNIQYF.

The gene calls are TRBV10-3 and TRBJ2-1, with a weak D call TRBD1 (6 bases). Germline V CDR1 and CDR2: ENHRY, SYGVKD. Trimming cost V 5 bases and J 10 bases, with 12 bases left between them. This CDR3 comprises 12 residues. The DNA of the CDR3 is TGTGCCATCAGTTGGCAGGGGCAGGAGCAGTTCTTC. This gives the protein CAISWQGQEQFF.

The rearrangement uses TRBV6-1 and TRBJ1-4; D is unresolved. This CDR3 has 14 residues. Germline CDR1 reads MNHNS; CDR2 reads SASEGT. Trimming left V 6 bases short and J 6 bases short, with 14 bases between. This CDR3 is CASRVAGYYEKLFF. The CDR3 DNA reads TGTGCCAGCAGGGTGGCAGGCTATTATGAAAAACTGTTTTTT.

This clonotype turned up a few times. The V gene is TRBV11-1, the J gene TRBJ2-2; D may match TRBD1 or TRBD2 (6 bases each). Germline V gene data show CDR1 as SGHAT and CDR2 as FQDESV (reference sequence). Trimming stripped 5 bases from V and 2 bases from J, with 27 bases between. This CDR3 is 20 amino acids long. The CDR3 spells CASSITDVPGDRINTGELFF. CDR3 nucleotide sequence: TGTGCCAGCAGCATAACCGATGTGCCGGGAGACAGGATAAACACCGGGGAGCTGTTTTTT.

The rearrangement links TRBV6-6 to TRBJ1-2; 7 nucleotides align to TRBD1. The CDR3 has 10 residues. Germline V gene data show CDR1 as MNHNY and CDR2 as SVGAGI (reference sequence). The trim removed 6 bases at V and 13 bases at J, leaving 5 bases unmatched. The CDR3 protein is CASSEGAVTF. The CDR3 DNA sequence: TGTGCCAGCAGCGAGGGGGCGGTCACCTTC.

This sequence joins TRBV9 and TRBJ2-5, with D hard to call. This CDR3 spans 17 amino acids. Trimming took off 1 base at V and 4 bases at J, with 20 bases between the two ends. The germline CDR1 and CDR2 sequences are SGDLS and YYNGEE. The CDR3 coding sequence is TGTGCCAGCAGCGTACGGGCGTACTTCCAGACGAGAGAGACCCAGTACTTC. Translating it yields CASSVRAYFQTRETQYF.

This clonotype was recorded a few times. The J gene is TRBJ2-6, the V gene TRBV12-3 or TRBV12-4; either TRBD1 or TRBD2 may supply D (5 bases each). The germline V and J ends were trimmed by 3 bases and 4 bases, with 10 bases remaining between them. CDR3 length: 15 residues. This CDR3 reads CASSLRGLGANVLTF. The CDR3 DNA reads as TGTGCCAGCAGTTTGAGGGGATTAGGGGCCAACGTCCTGACTTTC.

The chain carries TRBV2 and TRBJ2-7, with D possibly TRBD2 on 5 matching bases. Trimming left V 9 bases short and J 3 bases short, with 15 bases between. Germline-derived CDR1 and CDR2 are SNHLY and FYNNEI. This CDR3 spans 13 amino acids. CDR3 nucleotides: TGTGCCAGTAGGACCATCGGGGACTACGAGCAGTACTTC. Translating it yields CASRTIGDYEQYF.

V is TRBV7-6 and J is TRBJ2-2; TRBD2 matches at 10 bases. Germline V lookup: CDR1 SGHVS, CDR2 FNYEAQ. With V trimmed by 2 bases and J by 6 bases, 12 bases remained unmatched. This CDR3 spans 18 amino acids. The CDR3 DNA reads TGTGCCAGCAGCTTATTAGGCCCTAGCGGGGGATACGCCGGGGAGCTGTTTTTT. This gives the protein CASSLLGPSGGYAGELFF. The full variable domain, rest sourced from reference TRBV7-6 and TRBJ2-2, is GAGVSQSPRYKVTKRGQDVALRCDPISGHVSLYWYRQALGQGPEFLTYFNYEAQQDKSGLPNDRFSAERPEGSISTLTIQRTEQRDSAMYRCASSLLGPSGGYAGELFFGEGSRLTVL.

This clonotype was detected only once. An end of the junction does not agree with germline; a read error may underlie this. The chain links TRBV15 to TRBJ2-7; D may be TRBD2 (5 bases). The V gene's germline CDR1 is LNHNV and CDR2 YYDKDF (reference sequence). CDR3 length equals 15 residues. The CDR3 DNA sequence: TGTGCCACCAGGAGAGAGGGTAAGGTCTCCTACGAGCAGTACTTC. This sequence encodes CATRREGKVSYEQYF.

V and J are TRBV12-3 or TRBV12-4 and TRBJ2-1, with TRBD2 identical over 8 bases. This CDR3 comprises 15 residues. V gave up 8 bases and J gave up 4 bases; unmatched junction bases: 10. CDR3 bases: TGTGCCAGCCGGACCGGGACTAGTCCTTACAATGAGCAGTTCTTC. Protein product: CASRTGTSPYNEQFF.

This sequence joins TRBV6-1 and TRBJ2-6; 7 bases map to TRBD1. The germline CDR1 and CDR2 sequences are MNHNS and SASEGT. The CDR3 loop spans 16 amino acids. V gave up 7 bases and J gave up 0 bases; unmatched junction bases: 6. The CDR3, as DNA: TGTGCCAGCAAAGACAGGGTCTTCTCTGGGGCCAACGTCCTGACTTTC. Protein sequence: CASKDRVFSGANVLTF.